Presented here are 11 T cell receptor beta chains from one specimen sequenced in a study of molecular identifiers for immune sequencing clone quantification. TCRdb re-called the PCR reads with MiXCR, one entry per CDR3 protein. The sample consists of about 300,000 distinct CDR3 sequences, about a fifth of them appearing once. What was sequenced was naive CD8+ T cells from blood, with Jurkat cell RNA spiked in. Subset given: FACS-sorted CD8+CD4-CCR7+CD45RA+ naive T cells. Source of these receptors: a human donor in good health. Some libraries in this study had Jurkat cell RNA spiked in.

This clonotype was counted ten times or more. The chain uses TRBV6-5 and TRBJ2-5; possibly TRBD2 for D (6 bases). Germline CDR1 reads MNHEY; CDR2 reads SVGAGI. The CDR3 has 12 amino acids. Between the trimmed V and J ends, which lost 6 bases and 5 bases, there was a span of 10 bases. CDR3: CASREGLETQYF. The DNA for the CDR3 is TGTGCCAGCAGGGAGGGCCTGGAGACCCAGTACTTC.

This clonotype has at least ten counts. The V call is TRBV20-1, the J call TRBJ2-7, with 7 bases aligning to TRBD1. CDR1 and CDR2 from the germline V gene are DFQATT and SNEGSKA (reference sequence). The CDR3 length is 15 residues. V trimming: 2 bases; J trimming: 4 bases; junction bases outside the gene matches: 11. CDR3 loop: CSARNYRGFRYEQYF. In DNA, the CDR3 is TGCAGTGCTAGAAATTACAGGGGTTTTAGGTACGAGCAGTACTTC.

Concerning this clonotype: This may be a read error, as it is one base from a much larger clone. The chain links TRBV20-1 to TRBJ1-2; no firm D call. Germline CDR1 is DFQATT and CDR2 is SNEGSKA (reference sequence). This CDR3 region has 11 residues. The CDR3 here is CSVRDAYGYTF. The CDR3 nucleotides are TGCAGTGTTAGAGATGCCTATGGCTACACCTTC.

This chain connects TRBV6-1 to TRBJ2-3; 11 nucleotides align to TRBD2. Germline V gene lookup returns CDR1 MNHNS and CDR2 SASEGT. With V trimmed by 2 bases and J by 7 bases, 8 bases remained unmatched. The length of the CDR3 is 16 residues. The CDR3: CASSEPLAGVLNTQYF. The CDR3 coding sequence is TGTGCCAGCAGTGAACCACTAGCGGGAGTGTTAAATACGCAGTATTTT.

This clonotype came up many times. The V call is TRBV12-3 or TRBV12-4, the J call TRBJ2-2; D is perhaps TRBD2 (5 bases). The CDR3 runs 17 residues. Trimming left V 3 bases short and J 3 bases short, with 17 bases between. CDR3 in DNA: TGTGCCAGCAGTTTCGCCCCAAGAACGGGGTACACCGGGGAGCTGTTTTTT. It yields the protein CASSFAPRTGYTGELFF.

The rearrangement joins TRBV27 to TRBJ2-5, with 14 bases lining up with TRBD2. Germline V gene data show CDR1 as MNHEY and CDR2 as SMNVEV (reference sequence). CDR3 length equals 16 residues. V lost 5 bases and J lost 3; bases outside the gene matches: 5. The CDR3 region has the DNA TGTGCCAGCAGTCCTGCGGGACTAGCGGGAGAAGAGACCCAGTACTTC. This encodes CASSPAGLAGEETQYF.

Remarks on this clonotype: At one end, the junction sequence differs from germline, possibly due to a read error. The chain recombines TRBV18 with TRBJ2-4; 8 bases fit TRBD1. The germline gives CDR1 KGHSH, CDR2 LQKENI. The CDR3 contains 15 residues. The CDR3: CASPPTTGVKNIQYF. The CDR3 nucleotides read TGTGCCAGCCCACCAACGACAGGGGTGAAAAACATTCAGTACTTC.

In its sample, this clonotype was seen many times. The V gene is TRBV7-9, the J gene TRBJ1-3; D not resolved. In germline, CDR1 is SEHNR, CDR2 FQNEAQ (reference sequence). The V gene lost 5 bases and the J gene lost 0 bases, with 17 bases spanning the gap. The CDR3 runs 17 residues. CDR3 residues: CASSIDGRLYSGNTIYF. Written as DNA, the CDR3 is TGTGCCAGCAGCATAGACGGACGGCTTTACTCTGGAAACACCATATATTTT.

This clonotype was detected ten times or more. The CDR3 DNA follows: TGTGCCAGCAGCCAAGATTCGTCCTATTCACCCCTCCACTTT. Residues: CASSQDSSYSPLHF. The rearrangement links TRBV3-1 to TRBJ1-6; D gene uncertain. The CDR3 contains 14 residues. Germline V gene lookup returns CDR1 LGHDT and CDR2 YNNKEL (reference sequence). V was cut by 0 bases and J by 8 bases, with 8 bases left in between. Supplemented by reference TRBV3-1 and TRBJ1-6, the full variable domain reads DTAVSQTPKYLVTQMGNDKSIKCEQNLGHDTMYWYKQDSKKFLKIMFSYNNKELIINETVPNRFSPKSPDKAHLNLHINSLELGDSAVYFCASSQDSSYSPLHFGNGTRLTVT.

This rearrangement joins TRBV19 to TRBJ1-5; D is unclear. Trimming stripped 2 bases from V and 4 bases from J, with 9 bases between. Germline CDR1 LNHDA, CDR2 SQIVND (reference sequence). CDR3 length equals 14 residues. The CDR3 nucleotides read TGTGCCAGTAGTATAACCGGAGGGAATCAGCCCCAGCATTTT. This translates into CASSITGGNQPQHF.

In this sample, this clonotype turned up many times. The chain couples TRBV7-9 to TRBJ2-1; no clear D. CDR1 and CDR2 (germline): SEHNR, FQNEAQ (reference sequence). V was clipped by 5 bases and J by 9 bases, with 14 bases between them. This CDR3 has 13 residues. The CDR3 spells CASSPAARTEQFF. In DNA, the CDR3 is TGTGCCAGCAGCCCCGCGGCCCGTACTGAGCAGTTCTTC.